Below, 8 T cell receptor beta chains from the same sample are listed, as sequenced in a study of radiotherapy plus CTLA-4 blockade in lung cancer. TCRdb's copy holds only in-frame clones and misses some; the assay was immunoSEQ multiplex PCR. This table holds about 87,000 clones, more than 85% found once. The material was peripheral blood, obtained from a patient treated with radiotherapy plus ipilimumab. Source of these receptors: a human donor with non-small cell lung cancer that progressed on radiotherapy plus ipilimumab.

CDR3 protein: CASSLAPGGSGNTIYF. DNA of the CDR3: TGTGCCAGCAGCTTGGCCCCAGGGGGCTCTGGAAACACCATATATTTT. This sequence joins TRBV5-6 and TRBJ1-3, with 7 bases aligning to TRBD1. V trimming: 0 bases; J trimming: 0 bases; junction bases outside the gene matches: 3. The V gene's germline CDR1 is SGHDT and CDR2 YYEEEE. CDR3 length: 16 residues.

The CDR3 loop is CASSRLGLGYEQYF. The CDR3 region has the DNA TGTGCCAGCAGTCGGTTAGGTCTCGGCTACGAGCAGTACTTC. The rearrangement links TRBV27 to TRBJ2-7; the D is unclear. The CDR3 sequence is 14 residues long. V was trimmed by 5 bases and J by 3 bases, leaving 14 bases between them. Germline CDR1 is MNHEY and CDR2 is SMNVEV (reference sequence).

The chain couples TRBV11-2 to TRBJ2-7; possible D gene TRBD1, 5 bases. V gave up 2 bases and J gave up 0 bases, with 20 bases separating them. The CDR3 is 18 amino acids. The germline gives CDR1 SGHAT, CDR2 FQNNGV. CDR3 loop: CASSLLSPDSTFSYEQYF. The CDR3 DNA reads TGTGCCAGCAGCTTACTCTCCCCAGACAGCACATTCTCCTACGAGCAGTACTTC. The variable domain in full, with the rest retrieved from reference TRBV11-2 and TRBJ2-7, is EAGVAQSPRYKIIEKRQSVAFWCNPISGHATLYWYQQILGQGPKLLIQFQNNGVVDDSQLPKDRFSAERLKGVDSTLKIQPAKLEDSAVYLCASSLLSPDSTFSYEQYFGPGTRLTVT.

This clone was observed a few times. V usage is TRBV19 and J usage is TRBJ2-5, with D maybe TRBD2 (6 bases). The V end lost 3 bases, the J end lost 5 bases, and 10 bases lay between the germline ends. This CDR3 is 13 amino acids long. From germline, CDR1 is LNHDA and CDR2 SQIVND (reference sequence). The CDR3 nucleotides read TGTGCCAGTAGTATCGGGACTGGGGAGACCCAGTACTTC. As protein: CASSIGTGETQYF.

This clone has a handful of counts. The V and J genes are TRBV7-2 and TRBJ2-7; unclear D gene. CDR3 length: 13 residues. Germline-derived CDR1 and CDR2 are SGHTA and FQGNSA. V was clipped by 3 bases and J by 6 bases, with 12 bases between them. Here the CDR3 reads CASSFQVMGEQYF. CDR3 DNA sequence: TGTGCCAGCAGCTTCCAGGTTATGGGCGAGCAGTACTTC.

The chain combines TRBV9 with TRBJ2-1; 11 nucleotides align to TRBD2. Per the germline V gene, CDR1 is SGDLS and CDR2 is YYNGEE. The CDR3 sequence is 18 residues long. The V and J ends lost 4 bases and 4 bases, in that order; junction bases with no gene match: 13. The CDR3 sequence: CASSTRPGTSGRYNEQFF. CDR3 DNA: TGTGCCAGCAGCACTCGCCCCGGGACTAGCGGTCGGTACAATGAGCAGTTCTTC.

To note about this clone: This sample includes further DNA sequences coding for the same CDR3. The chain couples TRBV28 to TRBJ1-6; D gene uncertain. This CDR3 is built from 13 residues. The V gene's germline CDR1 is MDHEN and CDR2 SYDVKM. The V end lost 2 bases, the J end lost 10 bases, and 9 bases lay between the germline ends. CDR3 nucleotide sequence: TGTGCCAGCAGTTTAGGGGTGGGGTCACCCCTCCACTTT. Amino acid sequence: CASSLGVGSPLHF.

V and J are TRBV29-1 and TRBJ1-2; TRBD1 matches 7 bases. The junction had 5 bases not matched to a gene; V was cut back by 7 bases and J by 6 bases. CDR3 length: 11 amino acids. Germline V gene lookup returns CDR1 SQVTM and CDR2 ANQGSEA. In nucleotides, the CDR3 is TGCAGCGCCGCAGGGGGGCATGGCTACACCTTC. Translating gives CSAAGGHGYTF.